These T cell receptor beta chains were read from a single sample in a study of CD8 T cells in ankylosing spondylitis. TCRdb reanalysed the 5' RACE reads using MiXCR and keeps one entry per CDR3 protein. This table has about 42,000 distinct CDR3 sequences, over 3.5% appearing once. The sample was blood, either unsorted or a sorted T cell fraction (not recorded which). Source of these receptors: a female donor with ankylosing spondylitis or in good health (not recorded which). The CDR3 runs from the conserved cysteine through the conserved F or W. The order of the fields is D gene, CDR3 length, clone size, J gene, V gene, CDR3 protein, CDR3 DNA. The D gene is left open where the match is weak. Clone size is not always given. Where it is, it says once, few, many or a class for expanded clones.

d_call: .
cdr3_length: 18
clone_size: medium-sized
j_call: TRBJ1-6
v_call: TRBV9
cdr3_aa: CASSVGWGPKFSNSPLHF
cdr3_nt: TGTGCCAGCAGCGTAGGTTGGGGGCCGAAGTTCTCTAATTCACCCCTCCACTTT

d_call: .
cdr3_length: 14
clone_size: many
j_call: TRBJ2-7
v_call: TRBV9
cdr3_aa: CASSATGTSGEQYF
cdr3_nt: TGTGCCAGCAGCGCAACCGGGACATCCGGCGAGCAGTACTTC

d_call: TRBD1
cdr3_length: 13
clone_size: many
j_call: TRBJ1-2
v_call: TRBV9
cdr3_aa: CASSAGQGDGYTF
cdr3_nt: TGTGCCAGCAGCGCTGGACAGGGGGATGGCTACACCTTC

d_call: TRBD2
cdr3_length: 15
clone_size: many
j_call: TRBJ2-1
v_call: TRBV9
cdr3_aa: CASSQLAGVDNEQFF
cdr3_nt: TGTGCCAGCAGCCAACTAGCGGGGGTAGACAATGAGCAGTTCTTC

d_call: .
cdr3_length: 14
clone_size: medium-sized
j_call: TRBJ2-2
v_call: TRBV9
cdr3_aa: CASSVQGRTGELFF
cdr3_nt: TGTGCCAGCAGCGTACAGGGCCGCACCGGGGAGCTGTTTTTT

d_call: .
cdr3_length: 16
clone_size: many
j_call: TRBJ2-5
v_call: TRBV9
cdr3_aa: CASSYAPGAGVETQYF
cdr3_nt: TGTGCCAGCAGTTATGCTCCCGGGGCAGGGGTGGAGACCCAGTACTTC

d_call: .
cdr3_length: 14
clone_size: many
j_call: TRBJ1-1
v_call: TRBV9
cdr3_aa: CASSVQGFDTEAFF
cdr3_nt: TGTGCCAGCAGCGTACAGGGGTTCGACACTGAAGCTTTCTTT

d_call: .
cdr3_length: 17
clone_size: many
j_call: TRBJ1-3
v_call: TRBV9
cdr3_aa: CASSQRGEGASGNTIYF
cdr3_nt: TGTGCCAGCAGCCAGCGGGGGGAGGGTGCCTCTGGAAACACCATATATTTT

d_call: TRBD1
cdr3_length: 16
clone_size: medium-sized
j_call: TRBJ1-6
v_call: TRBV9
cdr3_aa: CASSVAETGVNSPLHF
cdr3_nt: TGTGCCAGCAGCGTAGCTGAGACAGGGGTAAATTCACCCCTCCACTTT

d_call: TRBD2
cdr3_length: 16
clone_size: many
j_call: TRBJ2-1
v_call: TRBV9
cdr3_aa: CASSATSGGRYNEQFF
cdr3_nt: TGTGCCAGCAGCGCGACTAGCGGGGGGAGATACAATGAGCAGTTCTTC

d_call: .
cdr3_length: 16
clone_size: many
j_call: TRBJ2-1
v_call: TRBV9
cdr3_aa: CASSPPSGDSYNEQFF
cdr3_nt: TGTGCCAGCAGCCCCCCCTCGGGGGATTCCTACAATGAGCAGTTCTTC

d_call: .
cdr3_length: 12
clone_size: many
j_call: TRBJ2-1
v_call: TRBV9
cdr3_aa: CASSGVWGPQFF
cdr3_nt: TGTGCCAGCAGCGGGGTCTGGGGACCGCAGTTCTTC

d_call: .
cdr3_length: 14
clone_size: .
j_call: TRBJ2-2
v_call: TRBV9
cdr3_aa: CASSVAYGTGELFF
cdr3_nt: TGTGCCAGCAGCGTAGCGTATGGGACCGGGGAGCTGTTTTTT

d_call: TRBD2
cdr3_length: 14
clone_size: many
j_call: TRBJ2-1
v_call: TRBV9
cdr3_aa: CASSTIAGSNEQFF
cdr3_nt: TGTGCCAGCAGCACTATAGCGGGGTCCAATGAGCAGTTCTTC

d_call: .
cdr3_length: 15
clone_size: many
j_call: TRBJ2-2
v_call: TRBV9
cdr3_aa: CASSVRRGGTGELFF
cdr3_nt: TGTGCCAGCAGCGTGCGCAGGGGGGGTACCGGGGAGCTGTTTTTT

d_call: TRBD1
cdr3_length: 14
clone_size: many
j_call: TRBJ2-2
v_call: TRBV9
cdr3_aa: CASSLGQGTGELFF
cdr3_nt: TGTGCCAGCAGCTTAGGACAGGGCACCGGGGAGCTGTTTTTT

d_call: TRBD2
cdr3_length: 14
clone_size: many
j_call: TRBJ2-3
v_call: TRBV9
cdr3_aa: CASSREGLTDTQYF
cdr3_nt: TGTGCCAGCAGTAGGGAGGGCCTAACAGATACGCAGTATTTT

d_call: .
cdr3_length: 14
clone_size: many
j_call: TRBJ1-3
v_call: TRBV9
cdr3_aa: CASSVGLSGNTIYF
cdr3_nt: TGTGCCAGCAGCGTAGGTTTGTCCGGAAACACCATATATTTT

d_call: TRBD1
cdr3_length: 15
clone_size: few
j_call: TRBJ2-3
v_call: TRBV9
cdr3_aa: CASSGGTGGTDTQYF
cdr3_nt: TGTGCCAGCAGCGGAGGGACAGGGGGGACAGATACGCAGTATTTT

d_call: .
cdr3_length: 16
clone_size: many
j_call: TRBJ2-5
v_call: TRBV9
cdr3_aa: CASSVAPTGAVETQYF
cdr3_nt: TGTGCCAGCAGCGTAGCTCCCACGGGGGCCGTAGAGACCCAGTACTTC

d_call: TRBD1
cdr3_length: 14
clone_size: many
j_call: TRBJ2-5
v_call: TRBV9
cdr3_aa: CASSAGQGEETQYF
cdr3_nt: TGTGCCAGCAGCGCCGGACAGGGAGAAGAGACCCAGTACTTC

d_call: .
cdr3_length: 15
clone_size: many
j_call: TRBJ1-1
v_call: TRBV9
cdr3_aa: CASSVDGGMNTEAFF
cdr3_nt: TGTGCCAGCAGCGTAGACGGGGGGATGAACACTGAAGCTTTCTTT

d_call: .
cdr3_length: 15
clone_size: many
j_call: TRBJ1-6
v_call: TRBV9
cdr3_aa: CASSLGADGNSPLHF
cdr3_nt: TGTGCCAGCAGCCTTGGTGCCGATGGAAATTCACCCCTCCACTTT

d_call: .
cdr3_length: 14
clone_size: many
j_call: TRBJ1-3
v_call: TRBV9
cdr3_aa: CASSVDGSGNTIYF
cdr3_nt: TGTGCCAGCAGCGTAGATGGGTCTGGAAACACCATATATTTT

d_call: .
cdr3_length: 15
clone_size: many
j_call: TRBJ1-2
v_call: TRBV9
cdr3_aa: CASSVGGNFNYGYTF
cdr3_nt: TGTGCCAGCAGCGTAGGGGGGAATTTCAACTATGGCTACACCTTC

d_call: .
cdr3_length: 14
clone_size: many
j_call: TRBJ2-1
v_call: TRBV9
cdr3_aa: CASSLVDHYNEQFF
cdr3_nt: TGTGCCAGCAGCCTCGTGGACCACTACAATGAGCAGTTCTTC

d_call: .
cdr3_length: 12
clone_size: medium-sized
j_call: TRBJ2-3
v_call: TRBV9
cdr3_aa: CASSPQGDTQYF
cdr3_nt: TGTGCCAGCAGCCCCCAGGGAGATACGCAGTATTTT

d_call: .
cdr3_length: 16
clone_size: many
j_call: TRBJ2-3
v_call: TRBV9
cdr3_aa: CASSVKAGDHTDTQYF
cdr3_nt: TGTGCCAGCAGCGTGAAAGCAGGGGATCACACAGATACGCAGTATTTT

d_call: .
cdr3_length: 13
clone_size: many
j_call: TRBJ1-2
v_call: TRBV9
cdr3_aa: CASSPSLGAGYTF
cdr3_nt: TGTGCCAGCAGCCCGAGTTTGGGGGCTGGCTACACCTTC

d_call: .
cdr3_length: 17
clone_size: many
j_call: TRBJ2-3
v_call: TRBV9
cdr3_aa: CASSPGLTPTSTDTQYF
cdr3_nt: TGTGCCAGCAGCCCAGGACTGACTCCGACTAGCACAGATACGCAGTATTTT

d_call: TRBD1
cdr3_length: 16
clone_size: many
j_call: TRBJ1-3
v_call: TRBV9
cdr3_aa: CASSAPGQGFENTIYF
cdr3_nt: TGTGCCAGCAGCGCGCCGGGACAGGGATTTGAAAACACCATATATTTT

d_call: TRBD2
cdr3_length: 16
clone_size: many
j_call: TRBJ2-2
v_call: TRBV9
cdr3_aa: CASSVGGLAPTGELFF
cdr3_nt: TGTGCCAGCAGCGTAGGGGGACTAGCACCGACCGGGGAGCTGTTTTTT

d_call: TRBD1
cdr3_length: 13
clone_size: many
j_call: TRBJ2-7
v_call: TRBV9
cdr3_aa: CASSATGVREQYF
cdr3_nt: TGTGCCAGCAGCGCGACAGGGGTGCGAGAGCAGTACTTC

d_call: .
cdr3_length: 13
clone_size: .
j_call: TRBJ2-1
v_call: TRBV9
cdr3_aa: CASSVGTTNEQFF
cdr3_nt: TGTGCCAGCAGCGTCGGGACCACAAATGAGCAGTTCTTC

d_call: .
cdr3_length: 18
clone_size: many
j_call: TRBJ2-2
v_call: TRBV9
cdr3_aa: CASTRAPPGLGNTGELFF
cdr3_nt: TGTGCCAGCACGCGGGCCCCCCCGGGACTGGGAAACACCGGGGAGCTGTTTTTT

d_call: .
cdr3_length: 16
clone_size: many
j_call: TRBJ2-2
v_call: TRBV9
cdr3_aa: CASSPERGGGTGELFF
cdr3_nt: TGTGCCAGCAGCCCAGAGAGGGGTGGGGGCACCGGGGAGCTGTTTTTT